The present T cell receptor beta chain was sequenced within a study of beta chain features in type 1 diabetes. Reverse transcribing all isolated RNA meant expressed TCRB transcripts were sequenced. TCRdb's copy holds only in-frame clones and misses some; the assay was immunoSEQ multiplex PCR. The sample lists around 320,000 clones, approximately 15% occurring once. Trimming left V 3 bases short and J 5 bases short, with 9 bases between. Germline V gives CDR1 SGHTA, CDR2 FQGNSA. This CDR3 has 13 residues. This clonotype was obtained from a man between 25 and 39 years old in good health. The chain combines TRBV7-2 with TRBJ2-3; D gene uncertain. Material for sequencing was central memory CD4+ T cells from blood. CDR3 DNA sequence: TGTGCCAGCAGCTTCCACGACAAAGATACGCAGTATTTT. Amino acid sequence: CASSFHDKDTQYF.